The 20 T cell receptor beta chains below come from one sample, sequenced in a study of T cells in localized non-small cell lung cancer (dated by TCRdb to 2020 to 2021). Library creation used the immunoSEQ multiplex PCR assay. TCRdb took over this immuneACCESS table, retaining in-frame rearrangements with V and J assigned. Such tables are incomplete; in checked studies, under half of the missing clones stem from an unresolved V gene, and the remainder is unexplained. Here the sample has 35,000 to 45,000 clones; roughly 79% occur a single time. Roughly 7.3% of the sample lies in the top ten. The starting material was peripheral blood mononuclear cells, obtained before any cancer treatment. Receptors were obtained from a male donor at least 60 years old with stage II lung adenocarcinoma.

The chain joins TRBV20-1 to TRBJ1-1, with D possibly being TRBD1 (5 bases). CDR3 length: 11 residues. Per the germline V gene, CDR1 is DFQATT and CDR2 is SNEGSKA (reference sequence). V was clipped by 5 bases and J by 8 bases, with 12 bases between them. In DNA, the CDR3 is TGCAGTGCTCAGCAGGGCGCGGAAGCTTTCTTT. This sequence encodes CSAQQGAEAFF.

This rearrangement joins TRBV7-9 to TRBJ1-1; D uncertain. The CDR3 has 13 amino acids. V was shortened by 1 base and J by 6 bases, with 9 bases between the two germline ends. The germline V gene encodes CDR1 SEHNR and CDR2 FQNEAQ (reference sequence). The CDR3 DNA reads TGTGCCAGCAGCTTAGGAGGTGGGGCTGAAGCTTTCTTT. The encoded protein is CASSLGGGAEAFF.

The J gene is TRBJ2-7, the V gene TRBV4-1, with D possibly matching TRBD1 (5 bases). V shed 5 bases and J shed 0 bases, with 14 bases lying between them. Germline CDR1 reads MGHRA; CDR2 reads YSYEKL. The CDR3 is made up of 15 amino acids. DNA for the CDR3: TGCGCCAGCAGCTCGGACACCCGAGGCTCCTACGAGCAGTACTTC. Translation gives CASSSDTRGSYEQYF.

The rearrangement uses TRBV15 and TRBJ2-6, with D hard to call. Germline CDR1 reads LNHNV; CDR2 reads YYDKDF (reference sequence). V was cut by 2 bases and J by 3 bases, with 8 bases left in between. There are 15 residues in the CDR3. The CDR3 reads CATSRQALGANVLTF. In nucleotides, the CDR3 is TGTGCCACCAGCAGACAGGCGCTTGGGGCCAACGTCCTGACTTTC.

The chain is built from TRBV27 and TRBJ2-1, with D unclear. The V and J ends lost 4 bases and 7 bases respectively, with 8 bases between them. Germline V gene data show CDR1 as MNHEY and CDR2 as SMNVEV (reference sequence). The CDR3 has 12 amino acids. The CDR3 bases are TGTGCCAGCAGTTCAATAGGGAATGAGCAGTTCTTC. Amino acids: CASSSIGNEQFF.

J is TRBJ1-1 and V is TRBV20-1; D uncertain. Trimming cost V 1 base and J 3 bases, with 3 bases left between them. The CDR3 is 11 amino acids. The germline gives CDR1 DFQATT, CDR2 SNEGSKA (reference sequence). As DNA, the CDR3 is TGCAGTGCTAGAGTAGACACTGAAGCTTTCTTT. The encoded protein is CSARVDTEAFF.

This clone was detected only a few times. This chain connects TRBV6-6 to TRBJ2-6, with a possible D match to TRBD2 (5 bases). V lost 6 bases and J 1 base, leaving 13 bases between the germline ends. This CDR3 has 16 residues. The germline V gene encodes CDR1 MNHNY and CDR2 SVGAGI (reference sequence). The DNA for the CDR3 is TGTGCCAGCAGGGGTCCCGAGCGGTCTGGGGCCAACGTCCTGACTTTC. Amino acids: CASRGPERSGANVLTF.

V gene TRBV7-2 combines with J gene TRBJ2-7; D gene ambiguous. The CDR3 runs to 14 residues. Germline-derived CDR1 and CDR2 are SGHTA and FQGNSA. V lost 7 bases to trimming and J lost 1 base, with 14 bases between them. The chain's CDR3 is CASMSRPYSYEQYF. The CDR3 DNA reads TGTGCCAGCATGTCTAGACCCTATTCCTACGAGCAGTACTTC.

This chain joins TRBV28 and TRBJ2-5; no clear D gene. Germline assignment: CDR1 MDHEN and CDR2 SYDVKM. V dropped 1 base and J dropped 2 bases, with 5 bases sitting between them. This CDR3 is 13 amino acids long. The CDR3 sequence is CASSLLDQETQYF. The CDR3 DNA sequence: TGTGCCAGCAGTTTATTAGATCAAGAGACCCAGTACTTC. The whole variable domain, remainder taken from reference TRBV28 and TRBJ2-5, is DVKVTQSSRYLVKRTGEKVFLECVQDMDHENMFWYRQDPGLGLRLIYFSYDVKMKEKGDIPEGYSVSREKKERFSLILESASTNQTSMYLCASSLLDQETQYFGPGTRLLVL.

This chain links TRBV6-1 with TRBJ2-3; the match to TRBD2 covers 10 bases. The CDR3 totals 13 residues. Trimming at V came to 8 bases and at J to 1 base, leaving 0 bases not matched to a gene. Looked up from germline, CDR1 is MNHNS and CDR2 is SASEGT. This chain's CDR3 is CASLAGGTDTQYF. For the CDR3, the DNA is TGTGCCAGCCTAGCGGGAGGCACAGATACGCAGTATTTT.

This sequence joins TRBV18 and TRBJ1-5; D may be TRBD1 (6 bases). CDR1 is KGHSH and CDR2 is LQKENI in the germline V gene. There are 16 residues in the CDR3. V was shortened by 2 bases and J by 1 base, with 12 bases between the two germline ends. The CDR3 region has the DNA TGTGCCAGCTCACCATGGGGGGCAGGAAGCAATCAGCCCCAGCATTTT. Translated: CASSPWGAGSNQPQHF.

In its sample, this clone was seen a few times. As DNA, the CDR3 is TGTGCCAGTTACAGGGACAGGGAAAGTGGCTACACCTTC. It specifies CASYRDRESGYTF. This chain links TRBV6-1 with TRBJ1-2, with 9 bases aligning to TRBD1. Germline V gene lookup returns CDR1 MNHNS and CDR2 SASEGT. This CDR3 is built from 13 residues. The V gene end was trimmed by 9 bases and the J gene end by 7 bases; junction bases not matched to a gene: 9.

The chain couples TRBV7-9 to TRBJ1-4; maybe TRBD1 (5 bases). The V gene lost 5 bases and the J gene lost 5 bases, with 15 bases spanning the gap. The length of the CDR3 is 15 residues. CDR1 and CDR2 from the germline V gene are SEHNR and FQNEAQ (reference sequence). This chain's CDR3 is CASSRDRGINEKLFF. CDR3 DNA sequence: TGTGCCAGCAGCCGCGACAGAGGAATAAATGAAAAACTGTTTTTT. The whole variable domain, filled in from reference TRBV7-9 and TRBJ1-4, reads DTGVSQNPRHKITKRGQNVTFRCDPISEHNRLYWYRQTLGQGPEFLTYFQNEAQLEKSRLLSDRFSAERPKGSFSTLEIQRTEQGDSAMYLCASSRDRGINEKLFFGSGTQLSVL.

The chain employs TRBV6-6 and TRBJ1-1; D may be TRBD1 (5 bases). V lost 6 bases to trimming and J lost 7 bases, with 12 bases between them. This CDR3 is built from 12 residues. CDR1 and CDR2 from the germline V gene are MNHNY and SVGAGI (reference sequence). The CDR3 protein is CASRMDIYEAFF. The CDR3 DNA follows: TGTGCCAGCAGGATGGACATTTATGAAGCTTTCTTT.

The CDR3 spells CASSRGEANTEAFF. As DNA, the CDR3 is TGTGCCAGCAGTCGAGGGGAGGCGAACACTGAAGCTTTCTTT. The chain carries TRBV6-5 and TRBJ1-1; a weak D match, TRBD1 (5 bases). CDR1 MNHEY and CDR2 SVGAGI come from the germline V gene. V dropped 5 bases and J dropped 1 base, with 11 bases sitting between them. The CDR3 contains 14 residues.

The rearrangement uses TRBV29-1 and TRBJ2-7; 11 bases agree with TRBD2. CDR1 is SQVTM and CDR2 is ANQGSEA in the germline V gene. The V gene end was trimmed by 5 bases and the J gene end by 7 bases; junction bases not matched to a gene: 10. This CDR3 is built from 14 residues. The CDR3 DNA reads TGCAGCGTTAGTCGGACTAGCGGGCCGGGTGAGCAGTACTTC. Amino acids: CSVSRTSGPGEQYF.

The V and J genes are TRBV7-2 and TRBJ1-2; D not certain. Between the trimmed V and J ends, which lost 6 bases and 4 bases, there was a span of 12 bases. CDR3 length: 13 residues. Looked up from germline, CDR1 is SGHTA and CDR2 is FQGNSA. In DNA, the CDR3 is TGTGCCAGCAGAATAACAGCCATCTATGGCTACACCTTC. This codes for CASRITAIYGYTF.

The V gene is TRBV4-1, the J gene TRBJ1-2; tentative D call: TRBD1 (6 bases). V was cut by 0 bases and J by 7 bases, with 15 bases left in between. There are 15 residues in the CDR3. Per the germline V gene, CDR1 is MGHRA and CDR2 is YSYEKL. CDR3 sequence reads: CASSQEARGARGYTF. The DNA for the CDR3 is TGCGCCAGCAGCCAAGAGGCGCGGGGGGCGCGTGGCTACACCTTC.

The chain employs TRBV6-6 and TRBJ1-5; tentative D call: TRBD1 (5 bases). Trimming took off 7 bases at V and 4 bases at J, with 8 bases between the two ends. CDR1 and CDR2 from the germline V gene are MNHNY and SVGAGI (reference sequence). CDR3 length: 12 amino acids. The CDR3 is CASNGANQPQHF. For the CDR3, the DNA is TGTGCCAGCAATGGGGCAAATCAGCCCCAGCATTTT.

The chain links TRBV11-3 to TRBJ2-3; the D gene is possibly TRBD2 (6 bases). V was cut by 4 bases and J by 1 base, with 18 bases left in between. This CDR3 has 17 amino acids. In germline, CDR1 is SGHNT, CDR2 YENEEA. For the CDR3, the DNA is TGTGCCAGCAGCTCCTTGGGGAGCGGGTTCCGCACAGATACGCAGTATTTT. Its translation: CASSSLGSGFRTDTQYF.